Listed below are T cell receptor beta chains from one sample, sequenced in a study of blood T cell repertoires in COVID-19. TCRdb's copy holds only in-frame clones and misses some; the assay was immunoSEQ multiplex PCR. The sample lists roughly 90,000 clones; approximately 89% were seen once. The sequenced sample consisted of peripheral blood. These receptors were taken from a middle-aged man with acute or convalescent COVID-19. Both conserved end residues are part of each CDR3. D genes are given only for firm matches. Clone size is shown for a subset of rows, as once, few, many or a class of expanded clone.

clone_size,d_call,v_call,j_call,cdr3_aa,cdr3_nt
once,.,TRBV24-1,TRBJ1-2,CASPAQGRGYTF,TGTGCCTCTCCAGCCCAGGGTCGGGGCTACACCTTC
.,TRBD2,TRBV5-4,TRBJ2-1,CASSFPGGPHNEQFF,TGTGCCAGCAGCTTCCCGGGAGGGCCGCACAATGAGCAGTTCTTC
.,.,TRBV27,TRBJ2-2,CASSLKGRFGTGELFF,TGTGCCAGCAGTTTAAAGGGGCGCTTCGGCACCGGGGAGCTGTTTTTT
.,TRBD1,TRBV27,TRBJ1-6,CASRKDRGLNSPLHF,TGTGCCAGCAGGAAAGACAGGGGGCTAAATTCACCCCTCCACTTT
.,.,TRBV25-1,TRBJ1-2,CASSVTGWDGYTF,TGTGCCAGCAGTGTGACAGGTTGGGATGGCTACACCTTC
.,.,TRBV7-9,TRBJ1-1,CASSPWAGANTEAFF,TGTGCCAGCAGCCCGTGGGCAGGGGCGAACACTGAAGCTTTCTTT
.,TRBD1,TRBV9,TRBJ2-5,CASSVMDRQSETQYF,TGTGCCAGCAGCGTGATGGACAGGCAATCTGAGACCCAGTACTTC
.,.,TRBV18,TRBJ1-2,CASSPVAGGEGGYTF,TGTGCCAGCTCACCCGTGGCGGGGGGCGAAGGTGGCTACACCTTC
.,.,TRBV15,TRBJ2-4,CATSRGTGSVNIQYF,TGTGCCACCAGCAGAGGAACAGGGAGTGTAAACATTCAGTACTTC
once,.,TRBV7-8,TRBJ2-5,CASSLVTGTPQETQYF,TGTGCCAGCAGCTTAGTGACCGGGACACCGCAAGAGACCCAGTACTTC
.,TRBD1,TRBV19,TRBJ1-1,CASSILTGGTEAFF,TGTGCCAGTAGTATTTTGACAGGGGGCACTGAAGCTTTCTTT
.,.,TRBV6-2/TRBV6-3,TRBJ1-6,CASSYPPPKGKGRSPLHF,TGTGCCAGCAGTTACCCACCTCCCAAGGGGAAAGGAAGATCACCCCTCCACTTT
.,.,TRBV4-3,TRBJ2-3,CASSQDSRTIGTDTQYF,TGCGCCAGCAGCCAAGATTCTCGGACAATCGGCACAGATACGCAGTATTTT
.,TRBD1,TRBV5-6,TRBJ1-1,CASSSRTGAHMNTEAFF,TGTGCCAGCAGCTCCCGGACAGGGGCTCACATGAACACTGAAGCTTTCTTT
few,TRBD2,TRBV4-2,TRBJ2-7,CASSQEREGPPYEQYF,TGTGCCAGCAGCCAAGAGCGGGAGGGCCCGCCTTACGAGCAGTACTTC
few,.,TRBV6-2/TRBV6-3,TRBJ2-5,CASSYLAENQETQYF,TGTGCCAGCAGTTATCTGGCAGAAAACCAAGAGACCCAGTACTTC
once,.,TRBV19,TRBJ2-1,CASSSRLGDEQFF,TGTGCCAGTAGTTCGAGACTAGGGGATGAGCAGTTCTTC
.,.,TRBV6-5,TRBJ1-2,CASSLGANYGYTF,TGTGCCAGCAGTCTCGGTGCTAACTATGGCTACACCTTC
.,.,TRBV12-3/TRBV12-4,TRBJ1-5,CASSFRGQPQHF,TGTGCCAGCAGTTTCAGGGGTCAGCCCCAGCATTTT
few,TRBD1,TRBV19,TRBJ1-4,CASSDRLNEKLFF,TGTGCCAGCTCGGACAGGCTTAATGAAAAACTGTTTTTT
.,.,TRBV4-1,TRBJ1-1,CASSQGTRVTFTEAFF,TGCGCCAGCAGCCAAGGAACCAGGGTTACTTTCACTGAAGCTTTCTTT
.,.,TRBV7-6,TRBJ2-1,CASSFGSRKDEQFF,TGTGCCAGCAGCTTTGGCTCGAGGAAGGATGAGCAGTTCTTC
.,.,TRBV29-1,TRBJ2-1,CSVEVGASSYNEQFF,TGCAGCGTTGAGGTTGGGGCGAGCTCCTACAATGAGCAGTTCTTC
few,TRBD1,TRBV5-4,TRBJ2-5,CASSPEPDRVETQYF,TGTGCCAGCAGCCCAGAACCGGACAGGGTGGAGACCCAGTACTTC
once,.,TRBV20-1,TRBJ2-1,CSASFHQGNNEQFF,TGCAGTGCTAGTTTCCACCAGGGCAACAATGAGCAGTTCTTC
.,TRBD1,TRBV5-1,TRBJ2-3,CASSLDPGQGTDTQYF,TGCGCCAGCAGCTTGGATCCGGGACAGGGGACGGATACGCAGTATTTT
once,TRBD2,TRBV24-1,TRBJ2-5,CATSDTSGGQETQYF,TGTGCCACCAGTGATACTAGCGGGGGCCAAGAGACCCAGTACTTC
.,.,TRBV12-1,TRBJ1-1,CASTLPIRNTEAFF,TGTGCCAGCACCCTACCAATAAGGAACACTGAAGCTTTCTTT
.,TRBD1,TRBV7-3,TRBJ2-2,CASSLDRTNTGELFF,TGTGCCAGCAGCTTGGACAGGACTAACACCGGGGAGCTGTTTTTT
.,.,TRBV18,TRBJ1-4,CASSTGLNEKLFF,TGTGCCAGCTCAACAGGCCTTAATGAAAAACTGTTTTTT
.,.,TRBV7-9,TRBJ2-6,CASSPLWATGANVLTF,TGTGCCAGCAGCCCTCTATGGGCGACTGGGGCCAACGTCCTGACTTTC
.,TRBD2,TRBV4-1,TRBJ2-3,CASSQYGLSGNTDTQYF,TGCGCCAGCAGCCAATATGGGTTAAGCGGGAACACAGATACGCAGTATTTT
.,TRBD2,TRBV27,TRBJ2-7,CASSLTSGNEQYF,TGTGCCAGCAGTTTGACTAGCGGGAACGAGCAGTACTTC
.,.,TRBV7-2,TRBJ1-1,CASSFEAPAEAFF,TGTGCCAGCAGCTTCGAGGCTCCCGCTGAAGCTTTCTTT
.,.,TRBV30,TRBJ2-2,CAWSLTAYTGELFF,TGTGCCTGGAGCTTGACAGCTTACACCGGGGAGCTGTTTTTT
.,.,TRBV9,TRBJ2-1,CASSVGPGGEQFF,TGTGCCAGCAGCGTGGGACCCGGGGGTGAGCAGTTCTTC
.,.,TRBV5-8,TRBJ1-1,CASSFTGQNTEAFF,TGTGCCAGCAGCTTTACAGGCCAGAACACTGAAGCTTTCTTT
once,.,TRBV19,TRBJ1-5,CASRAEYSNQPQHF,TGTGCCAGTAGGGCAGAATATAGCAATCAGCCCCAGCATTTT
.,.,TRBV5-1,TRBJ2-1,CASSVGGADNEQFF,TGCGCCAGCAGTGTAGGGGGGGCAGACAATGAGCAGTTCTTC
.,.,TRBV7-2,TRBJ1-5,CASSLGGQNLPQHF,TGTGCCAGCAGCTTAGGTGGACAGAATTTACCCCAGCATTTT
.,.,TRBV19,TRBJ2-7,CASSTPVRGKETYEQYF,TGTGCCAGTAGTACCCCCGTGAGGGGGAAGGAAACCTACGAGCAGTACTTC
.,.,TRBV29-1,TRBJ2-3,CSARRGISTDTQYF,TGCAGCGCCAGACGGGGGATAAGCACAGATACGCAGTATTTT